Listed below are T cell receptor beta chains from one sample, sequenced in a study of T cells in Graves' hyperthyroidism and ophthalmopathy. One entry per CDR3 protein results from TCRdb running MiXCR on the multiplex PCR reads. The sample carries roughly 530,000 distinct CDR3 sequences, about 15% recorded once. The sequencing input was blood. The receptors shown here come from a woman between 18 and 29 years old with Graves' ophthalmopathy. Both conserved end residues are part of each CDR3. A D gene is named only where the DNA matches it firmly. Only part of the rows carry a size: once, few, many, or a class if the clone is expanded.

TRBD1,TRBJ1-1,TRBV29-1,many,TGCAGCGTTGAACCCGGGACAGGGATCACTGAAGCTTTCTTT,CSVEPGTGITEAFF
TRBD2,TRBJ2-1,TRBV9,-,TGTGCCAGCAGCGTCGGGACTAGCGGGAGGACGGATGAGCAGTTCTTC,CASSVGTSGRTDEQFF
TRBD2,TRBJ2-1,TRBV28,many,TGTGCCAGCAGTTCGCTAGCGGGAGATTTTGAGCAGTTCTTC,CASSSLAGDFEQFF
-,TRBJ1-5,TRBV6-1,-,TGTGCCAGCAGTGCCCATAATCAGCCCCAGCATTTT,CASSAHNQPQHF
TRBD2,TRBJ2-3,TRBV5-1,-,TGCGCCAGCAGCAACCGACTAGCGGGAGGCGATACGCAGTATTTT,CASSNRLAGGDTQYF
-,TRBJ2-1,TRBV12-3/TRBV12-4,many,TGTGCCAGCACTGTGGGTTCGGGGGGCCCTTGGGATGAGCAGTTCTTC,CASTVGSGGPWDEQFF
-,TRBJ2-2,TRBV19,-,TGTGCCAGCTGCTATCTGGGCAGGGGGAACACCGGGGAGCTGTTTTTT,CASCYLGRGNTGELFF
-,TRBJ2-7,TRBV11-3,many,TGTGCCAGCAGCTTAGATTCCGGACGAGGCTACGAGCAGTACTTC,CASSLDSGRGYEQYF
-,TRBJ2-5,TRBV20-1,many,TGCAGTGCTAGTAGGACTGCGCAAGAGACCCAGTACTTC,CSASRTAQETQYF
-,TRBJ2-3,TRBV20-1,many,TGCAGTGCTCACCTAGATCGGGGCACAGATACGCAGTATTTT,CSAHLDRGTDTQYF
-,TRBJ2-1,TRBV3-1,-,TGTGCCAGCAGCCAAGAAGGCACAGAGGGCGATGAGCAGTTCTTC,CASSQEGTEGDEQFF
TRBD1,TRBJ2-2,TRBV5-1,-,TGCGCCAGCAGCGGAGTACAGGGGGGCACCGGGGAGCTGTTTTTT,CASSGVQGGTGELFF
-,TRBJ1-1,TRBV15,few,TGTGCCACCAGCAGAGATTATGGACAGCAATTCTTT,CATSRDYGQQFF
TRBD2,TRBJ2-1,TRBV7-3,many,TGTGCCAGCAGCTTAGATACTAGCGGTCTATTGGACGAGCAGTTCTTC,CASSLDTSGLLDEQFF
-,TRBJ2-2,TRBV28,many,TGTGCCAGCAGGATAAAGGTCGGGGAGCTGTTTTTT,CASRIKVGELFF
-,TRBJ2-1,TRBV5-6,many,TGTGCCAGCAGCTTGGGGCGCGAGCAGTTCTTC,CASSLGREQFF
TRBD1,TRBJ2-1,TRBV7-3,-,TGTGCCAGCAGCTTAGCAGGGGGCGAAAACAATGAGCAGTTCTTC,CASSLAGGENNEQFF
-,TRBJ1-1,TRBV28,many,TGTGCCAGCAGTTTGGGGAAGGTGAACACTGAAGCTTTCTTT,CASSLGKVNTEAFF
-,TRBJ1-1,TRBV6-4,many,TGTGCCAGCAGTATCCCCCCAGGAATCAAGAACACTGAAGCTTTCTTT,CASSIPPGIKNTEAFF
-,TRBJ2-7,TRBV9,-,TGTGCCAGCAGCCCGAGCGGGTTCGCCGCCGGAAGGTCCTACGAGCAGTACTTC,CASSPSGFAAGRSYEQYF
TRBD1,TRBJ1-5,TRBV24-1,many,TGTGCCACCAGTGCTGGGCCGGGACAGGGGGCTCCTAGCAATCAGCCCCAGCATTTT,CATSAGPGQGAPSNQPQHF
TRBD2,TRBJ2-5,TRBV19,many,TGTGCCAGTAGTACCCGGGACTATCAAGAGACCCAGTACTTC,CASSTRDYQETQYF
-,TRBJ2-7,TRBV7-2,many,TGTGCCAGCAGCTTAATGGACGAGCAGTACTTC,CASSLMDEQYF
-,TRBJ2-1,TRBV15,few,TGTGCCACCAGCGGCAGGGCCAACTGGGGCAATGAGCAGTTCTTC,CATSGRANWGNEQFF
TRBD2,TRBJ2-2,TRBV2,many,TGTGCCAGCAGTAGACTAGCGGGGGGAGGAGACACCGGGGAGCTGTTTTTT,CASSRLAGGGDTGELFF
TRBD2,TRBJ2-7,TRBV6-1,-,TGTGCCAGCAGTGAAACGGGGGGGGGCTCCTACGAGCAGTACTTC,CASSETGGGSYEQYF
TRBD1,TRBJ1-6,TRBV20-1,many,TGCAGTGCTACGGAGAAGGGCAGGGGGCCTAATTCACCCCTCCACTTT,CSATEKGRGPNSPLHF
TRBD2,TRBJ2-1,TRBV20-1,few,TGCAGTGCTATCCCGGCCCTAGCGGGAGATCGGAATGAGCAGTTCTTC,CSAIPALAGDRNEQFF
TRBD1,TRBJ2-7,TRBV5-4,-,TGTGCCAGCAGCTTGGGGGGGACAGGAGCCAGTGAGCAGTACTTC,CASSLGGTGASEQYF
-,TRBJ2-1,TRBV28,many,TGTGCCAGCGGCGTCGGAGGCGAGGGCAATGAGCAGTTCTTC,CASGVGGEGNEQFF
-,TRBJ2-1,TRBV20-1,many,TGCAGTGCTAGAGATAGCGACAGCTACAATGAGCAGTTCTTC,CSARDSDSYNEQFF
TRBD1,TRBJ1-2,TRBV5-5,many,TGTGCCAGCAGCCTCGCTATGGGACAGGCTCTTATTTATGGCTACACCTTC,CASSLAMGQALIYGYTF
-,TRBJ1-1,TRBV10-2,many,TGCGCCAGCAGTGAATCGAGACAGGTGAACACTGAAGCTTTCTTT,CASSESRQVNTEAFF
TRBD2,TRBJ2-1,TRBV6-1,few,TGTGCCAGCACTCGGACTAGCGGGGAGCAGTTCTTC,CASTRTSGEQFF
TRBD2,TRBJ2-7,TRBV28,many,TGTGCCAGCACTGGCCTAGCGGGAGGGTGGTTGTACGAGCAGTACTTC,CASTGLAGGWLYEQYF
TRBD1,TRBJ1-5,TRBV3-1,many,TGTGCCAGCAGCCAAAACAGCGGGACAGGGGGTCAGCCCCAGCATTTT,CASSQNSGTGGQPQHF
-,TRBJ1-6,TRBV27,few,TGTGCCAGCAGTTTCCCAGGGGTTAATTCACCCCTCCACTTT,CASSFPGVNSPLHF
TRBD2,TRBJ2-1,TRBV10-3,many,TGTGCCACCCTGGCTAGCGGGAGCTACAATGAGCAGTTCTTC,CATLASGSYNEQFF
TRBD2,TRBJ2-3,TRBV19,-,TGTGCCAGTAGCGACCGAGCCGGGACTAGCGGGAGGGCCCCAGATACGCAGTATTTT,CASSDRAGTSGRAPDTQYF
TRBD2,TRBJ2-7,TRBV6-2/TRBV6-3,-,TGTGCCAGCAGTTACTCAGCGGGAGGGCCACACGAGCAGTACTTC,CASSYSAGGPHEQYF
-,TRBJ2-3,TRBV20-1,many,TGCAGTGCTCCCCGGCGGCTGACGCAGTATTTT,CSAPRRLTQYF
-,TRBJ2-7,TRBV5-1,many,TGCGCCAGCAGCTTGCGGGGCCAAAGCTCCTACGAGCAGTACTTC,CASSLRGQSSYEQYF
-,TRBJ2-7,TRBV19,few,TGTGCCAGTAGTATCGGGGGAAACAGGGCCTACGAGCAGTACTTC,CASSIGGNRAYEQYF
TRBD1,TRBJ1-2,TRBV14,-,TGTGCCAGCAGCCATCCGGACAGGGGGCGAACTCACTACACCTTC,CASSHPDRGRTHYTF
TRBD2,TRBJ2-7,TRBV29-1,few,TGCAGCGTTGAAGAACAGGCTAGCGGGACCGGCGAGCAGTACTTC,CSVEEQASGTGEQYF
-,TRBJ1-6,TRBV27,few,TGTGCCAGCAGTTTATCTGGGGAAAATTCACCCCTCCACTTT,CASSLSGENSPLHF
-,TRBJ1-1,TRBV7-9,few,TGTGCCAGCAGCTTAGCGGAGGACATCGAAGCTTTCTTT,CASSLAEDIEAFF
-,TRBJ1-1,TRBV5-1,many,TGCGCCAGCAGCTTGGACCCGCTCGGCGTAACTGAAGCTTTCTTT,CASSLDPLGVTEAFF
-,TRBJ1-1,TRBV20-1,many,TGCAGTGCTAGAGATGACCGTATAGGGGGCACTGAAGCTTTCTTT,CSARDDRIGGTEAFF